A single sample gave rise to the 22 T cell receptor beta chains below, sequenced in a study of regulatory T cells in long-lasting Graves disease. Assembly of TCR beta libraries relied on iRepertoire HTBI primers together with Arm-PCR of CDR3 regions. MiXCR, applied by TCRdb to the multiplex PCR reads, yields one record per CDR3 protein. The table has hundreds of thousands of distinct CDR3 sequences, about 16% seen once. Specified time point: newly diagnosed GD, antithyroid drugs for less than 3 months. RNA from PBMCs was the source of the TCR library. This sample also appeared in a second study, on T cells in Graves' hyperthyroidism and ophthalmopathy.

The source was peripheral blood mononuclear cells (PBMCs), collected at new diagnosis, from a patient treated with antithyroid drugs. These receptors were taken from a woman between 25 and 40 years old with Graves disease.

This clonotype was seen at least ten times. This sequence joins TRBV7-9 and TRBJ2-3, with D unresolved. The V gene's germline CDR1 is SEHNR and CDR2 FQNEAQ (reference sequence). V lost 5 bases and J lost 4, with 19 bases in between. The CDR3 covers 16 residues. The CDR3 DNA is TGTGCCAGCAGCCGAAACCGCGTCCAGCAGGCAGATACGCAGTATTTT. Protein sequence: CASSRNRVQQADTQYF. Full variable domain (outside the CDR3, taken from reference TRBV7-9 and TRBJ2-3): DTGVSQNPRHKITKRGQNVTFRCDPISEHNRLYWYRQTLGQGPEFLTYFQNEAQLEKSRLLSDRFSAERPKGSFSTLEIQRTEQGDSAMYLCASSRNRVQQADTQYFGPGTRLTVL.

This clonotype was observed at least ten times. The V call is TRBV19, the J call TRBJ2-7; D is possibly TRBD1 or TRBD2 (6 bases each). The V and J ends lost 5 bases and 3 bases respectively, with 14 bases between them. The CDR3 covers 14 residues. Germline values: CDR1 LNHDA, CDR2 SQIVND (reference sequence). DNA of the CDR3: TGTGCCAGTAGTCGGGGGACAACTTACTACGAGCAGTACTTC. This sequence encodes CASSRGTTYYEQYF. Filled out from reference TRBV19 and TRBJ2-7, the complete variable domain reads DGGITQSPKYLFRKEGQNVTLSCEQNLNHDAMYWYRQDPGQGLRLIYYSQIVNDFQKGDIAEGYSVSREKKESFPLTVTSAQKNPTAFYLCASSRGTTYYEQYFGPGTRLTVT.

A few counts support this clonotype. This chain links TRBV5-1 with TRBJ2-2; tentatively, D is TRBD1 (6 bases). V lost 4 bases to trimming and J lost 6 bases, with 16 bases between them. The CDR3 contains 15 residues. CDR1 and CDR2 from the germline V gene are SGHRS and YFSETQ. This CDR3 reads CASSADSKGSGELFF. CDR3 DNA sequence: TGCGCCAGCAGCGCGGACAGCAAGGGCTCCGGGGAGCTGTTTTTT.

This clonotype was recorded many times. The V gene is TRBV28, the J gene TRBJ2-7; D may be TRBD1 (6 bases). V lost 5 bases and J 0 bases, leaving 11 bases between the germline ends. The germline V gene has CDR1 MDHEN and CDR2 SYDVKM. CDR3 length: 14 residues. The CDR3 loop is CASSGQGSSYEQYF. As DNA, the CDR3 is TGTGCCAGCAGTGGTCAGGGGAGCTCCTACGAGCAGTACTTC.

This clonotype was observed a few times. J is TRBJ1-2 and V is TRBV14, with D unclear. This CDR3 region has 12 residues. Trimming cost V 0 bases and J 7 bases, with 6 bases left between them. Germline-derived CDR1 and CDR2 are SGHDN and FVKESK. The CDR3 nucleotides are TGTGCCAGCAGCCAAGATCGAGTTGGCTACACCTTC. Encoded protein: CASSQDRVGYTF. The full variable domain, rest sourced from reference TRBV14 and TRBJ1-2, is EAGVTQFPSHSVIEKGQTVTLRCDPISGHDNLYWYRRVMGKEIKFLLHFVKESKQDESGMPNNRFLAERTGGTYSTLKVQPAELEDSGVYFCASSQDRVGYTFGSGTRLTVV.

The table lists this clonotype with a count of one. An end of the junction does not agree with germline; a read error may underlie this. The V and J genes are TRBV7-8 and TRBJ2-7; TRBD2 matches 7 bases. Germline V gene data show CDR1 as SGHVS and CDR2 as FQNEAQ. The CDR3 consists of 15 residues. This chain's CDR3 is CASSQDQTSFYEQYF. The CDR3 bases are TGCGCCAGCAGCCAGGACCAGACTAGCTTCTACGAGCAGTACTTC. Drawing the rest from reference TRBV7-8 and TRBJ2-7, the complete variable domain is GAGVSQSPRYKVAKRGQDVALRCDPISGHVSLFWYQQALGQGPEFLTYFQNEAQLDKSGLPSDRFFAERPEGSVSTLKIQRTQQEDSAVYLCASSQDQTSFYEQYFGPGTRLTVT.

In its sample, this clonotype was seen many times. The CDR3 nucleotides read TGCAGCGTCGAGGCCCTTCGACAGGGGGAATTTGAGCAGTACTTC. It codes for CSVEALRQGEFEQYF. This chain links TRBV29-1 with TRBJ2-7; 9 bases are a match to TRBD1. CDR3 length: 15 amino acids. The V and J ends lost 6 bases and 7 bases, in that order; junction bases with no gene match: 16. CDR1 and CDR2 from the germline V gene are SQVTM and ANQGSEA.

This clonotype was seen repeatedly, ten times or more. The chain has TRBV7-8 and TRBJ2-7; 7 nucleotides match TRBD1. The germline V gene has CDR1 SGHVS and CDR2 FQNEAQ. The CDR3 totals 15 residues. Trimming removed 6 bases from V and 3 bases from J; junction bases left unmatched: 11. The CDR3 loop reads CASRPPGQPHYEQYF. The DNA of the CDR3 is TGTGCCAGCAGACCCCCGGGACAGCCTCACTACGAGCAGTACTTC.

Ten or more counts support this clonotype. The J gene is TRBJ2-1, the V gene TRBV7-2, with D hard to call. The ends were cut back, 4 bases at V and 5 bases at J, with 18 bases in the middle. The CDR3 sequence is 16 residues long. Germline lookup yields CDR1 SGHTA and CDR2 FQGNSA. CDR3: CASSSLPGPGHNEQFF. CDR3 bases: TGTGCCAGCAGCTCCCTTCCAGGCCCCGGACACAATGAGCAGTTCTTC.

Many counts were recorded for this clonotype. This rearrangement joins TRBV7-2 to TRBJ1-1; D not certain. CDR1 SGHTA and CDR2 FQGNSA come from the germline V gene. The CDR3 has 12 residues. V lost 6 bases and J 6 bases, leaving 11 bases between the germline ends. The CDR3 is CASRGISSEAFF. CDR3 coding DNA: TGTGCCAGCAGAGGGATAAGCTCTGAAGCTTTCTTT.

This clonotype turned up a few times. CDR3 coding DNA: TGCAGTGCCTGGAGGGATAGCAATCAGCCCCAGCATTTT. Translated: CSAWRDSNQPQHF. The chain couples TRBV20-1 to TRBJ1-5, with unresolved D. The CDR3 is made up of 13 amino acids. Germline V lookup: CDR1 DFQATT, CDR2 SNEGSKA (reference sequence). Trimming pared 6 bases from V and 0 bases from J, leaving 9 bases between.

The sample holds one count of this clonotype. The chain links TRBV27 to TRBJ1-6; tentatively, D is TRBD1 (5 bases). CDR3 length: 18 amino acids. Germline V lookup: CDR1 MNHEY, CDR2 SMNVEV (reference sequence). The ends were cut back, 2 bases at V and 10 bases at J, with 24 bases in the middle. In nucleotides, the CDR3 is TGTGCCAGCAGTTTAGATGGAGGGGCGCGAAGTCGGAAATCACCCCTCCACTTT. Its translation: CASSLDGGARSRKSPLHF.

The rearrangement links TRBV5-8 to TRBJ2-1; no clear D gene. Germline V lookup: CDR1 SGHTS, CDR2 YDEGEE. There are 13 residues in the CDR3. V lost 1 base and J lost 9, with 11 bases in between. Written as DNA, the CDR3 is TGTGCCAGCAGCTTGCGCTTAGCCACTGAGCAGTTCTTC. It yields the protein CASSLRLATEQFF.

CDR3 sequence (DNA): TGTGCCAGCAGCGTAGAACAGGCCTCGTATGGCTACACCTTC. Protein product: CASSVEQASYGYTF. This sequence joins TRBV9 and TRBJ1-2; D possibly corresponds to TRBD1 (5 bases). CDR1 and CDR2 (germline): SGDLS, YYNGEE. This CDR3 comprises 14 residues. The V end lost 0 bases, the J end lost 5 bases, and 11 bases lay between the germline ends.

The J gene is TRBJ2-7, the V gene TRBV27; D unresolved. Looked up from germline, CDR1 is MNHEY and CDR2 is SMNVEV (reference sequence). Trimming stripped 5 bases from V and 3 bases from J, with 17 bases between. The CDR3 sequence is 15 residues long. CDR3 sequence: CASSPRIDGSYEQYF. The CDR3 DNA sequence: TGTGCCAGCAGTCCACGCATCGACGGAAGCTACGAGCAGTACTTC.

The chain joins TRBV6-1 to TRBJ1-4; D gene unclear. The length of the CDR3 is 16 residues. V was pared by 6 bases and J by 2 bases, with 16 bases between. CDR1 MNHNS and CDR2 SASEGT come from the germline V gene. The CDR3 sequence: CASSADLWGTNEKLFF. The DNA of the CDR3 is TGTGCCAGCAGCGCAGACCTTTGGGGTACTAATGAAAAACTGTTTTTT.

The chain joins TRBV9 to TRBJ1-3; D call uncertain. CDR1 is SGDLS, CDR2 YYNGEE, per germline. Trimming stripped 8 bases from V and 0 bases from J, with 12 bases between. This CDR3 region has 14 residues. The CDR3 nucleotides read TGTGCCAGTGCGACCCAGAGCTCTGGAAACACCATATATTTT. It is translated as CASATQSSGNTIYF. The full variable domain, rest sourced from reference TRBV9 and TRBJ1-3, is DSGVTQTPKHLITATGQRVTLRCSPRSGDLSVYWYQQSLDQGLQFLIQYYNGEERAKGNILERFSAQQFPDLHSELNLSSLELGDSALYFCASATQSSGNTIYFGEGSWLTVV.

This clonotype came up a few times. The chain carries TRBV7-2 and TRBJ1-5; weak D call: TRBD1 (5 bases). The CDR3 spans 13 residues. V shed 5 bases and J shed 9 bases, with 14 bases lying between them. The germline V gene has CDR1 SGHTA and CDR2 FQGNSA. The CDR3 loop reads CASSPKIGGPQHF. Written as DNA, the CDR3 is TGTGCCAGCAGCCCTAAAATCGGGGGGCCCCAGCATTTT.

The table lists this clonotype with many counts. The chain uses TRBV20-1 and TRBJ2-1, with TRBD2 matching 11 bases. CDR1 is DFQATT and CDR2 is SNEGSKA in the germline V gene (reference sequence). CDR3 length: 16 residues. With 4 bases clipped from V and 4 bases from J, the junction kept 9 bases outside the gene matches. CDR3 residues: CSATYRSGRGYNEQFF. In DNA, the CDR3 is TGCAGTGCTACATATCGTAGCGGGAGGGGGTACAATGAGCAGTTCTTC.

The V gene is TRBV12-3 or TRBV12-4, the J gene TRBJ2-7; D is undetermined. Trimming cost V 8 bases and J 0 bases, with 17 bases left between them. This CDR3 has 15 amino acids. CDR3 region: CASRLSDISSYEQYF. In nucleotides, the CDR3 is TGTGCCAGCCGCCTCTCAGACATTTCCTCCTACGAGCAGTACTTC.

This clonotype was recorded at least ten times. The chain is built from TRBV3-1 and TRBJ2-1; D is perhaps TRBD2 (5 bases). The germline V and J ends were trimmed by 4 bases and 4 bases, with 5 bases remaining between them. Germline loops: CDR1 LGHDT, CDR2 YNNKEL (reference sequence). The CDR3 extends over 12 amino acids. Written as DNA, the CDR3 is TGTGCCAGCAGCCGGGAGTACAATGAGCAGTTCTTC. Translated: CASSREYNEQFF.

This clonotype showed up many times. The chain combines TRBV12-3 or TRBV12-4 with TRBJ1-2; no reliable D call. CDR3 size: 14 residues. V gave up 3 bases and J gave up 5 bases, with 13 bases separating them. The CDR3 DNA reads TGTGCCAGCAGTTTTTGGTTTTCGGGATATGGCTACACCTTC. Protein: CASSFWFSGYGYTF.